This T cell receptor (beta chain) stems from a study of blood T cell repertoires in COVID-19. Looked up from germline, CDR1 is GTSNPN and CDR2 is SVGIG (reference sequence). There are 16 residues in the CDR3. V was clipped by 1 base and J by 0 bases; unmatched bases: 2. Profiled with immunoSEQ multiplex PCR; TCRdb holds only in-frame clones, not every one. Of around 37,000 clones listed, approximately 81% are singletons. Only a few counts were recorded for this clone. This receptor was identified in a man between 60 and 70 years old with COVID-19, enrolled during active disease. The chain employs TRBV30 and TRBJ1-3; 11 nucleotides line up with TRBD1. Sequencing used peripheral blood. The CDR3 DNA reads TGTGCCTGGAGTGCCGGGACAGGGGGCTCTGGAAACACCATATATTTT. Protein product: CAWSAGTGGSGNTIYF. The complete variable domain, with remaining parts taken from reference TRBV30 and TRBJ1-3, reads SQTIHQWPATLVQPVGSPLSLECTVEGTSNPNLYWYRQAAGRGLQLLFYSVGIGQISSEVPQNLSASRPQDRQFILSSKKLLLSDSGFYLCAWSAGTGGSGNTIYFGEGSWLTVV.